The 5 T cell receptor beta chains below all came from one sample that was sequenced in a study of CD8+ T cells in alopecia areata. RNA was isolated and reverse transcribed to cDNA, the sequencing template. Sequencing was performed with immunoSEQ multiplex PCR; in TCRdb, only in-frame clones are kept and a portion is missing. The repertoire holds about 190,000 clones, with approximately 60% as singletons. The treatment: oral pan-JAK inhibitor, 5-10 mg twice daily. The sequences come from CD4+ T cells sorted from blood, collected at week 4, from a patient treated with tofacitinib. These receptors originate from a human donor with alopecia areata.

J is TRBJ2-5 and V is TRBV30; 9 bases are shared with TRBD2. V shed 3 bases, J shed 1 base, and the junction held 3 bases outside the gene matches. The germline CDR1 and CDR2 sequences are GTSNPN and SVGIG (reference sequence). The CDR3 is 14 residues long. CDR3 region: CAWSPGLAQETQYF. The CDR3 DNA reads TGTGCCTGGAGCCCGGGACTAGCCCAAGAGACCCAGTACTTC.

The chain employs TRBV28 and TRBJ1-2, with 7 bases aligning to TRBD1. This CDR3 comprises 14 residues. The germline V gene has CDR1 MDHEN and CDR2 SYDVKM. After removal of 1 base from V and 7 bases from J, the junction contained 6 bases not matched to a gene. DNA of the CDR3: TGTGCCAGCAGTTTATTGGTCAGGGGGTTTGGCTACACCTTC. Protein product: CASSLLVRGFGYTF.

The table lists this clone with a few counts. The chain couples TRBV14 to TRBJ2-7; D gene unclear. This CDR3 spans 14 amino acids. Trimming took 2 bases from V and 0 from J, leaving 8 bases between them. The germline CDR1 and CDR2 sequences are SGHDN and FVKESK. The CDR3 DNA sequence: TGTGCCAGCAGCCAAACCTTAAGCTCCTACGAGCAGTACTTC. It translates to CASSQTLSSYEQYF.

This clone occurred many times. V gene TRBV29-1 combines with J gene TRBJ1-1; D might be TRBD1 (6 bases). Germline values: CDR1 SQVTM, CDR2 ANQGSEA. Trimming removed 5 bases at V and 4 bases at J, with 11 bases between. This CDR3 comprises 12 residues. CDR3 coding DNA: TGCAGCGTTAGCTTCAGGGGCACTGAAGCTTTCTTT. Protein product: CSVSFRGTEAFF.

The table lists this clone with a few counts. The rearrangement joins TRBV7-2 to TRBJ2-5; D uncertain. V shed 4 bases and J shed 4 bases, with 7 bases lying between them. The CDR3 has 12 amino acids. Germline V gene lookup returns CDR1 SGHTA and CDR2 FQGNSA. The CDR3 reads CASSSAVETQYF. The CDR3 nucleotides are TGTGCCAGCAGCTCCGCGGTAGAGACCCAGTACTTC.